This TCR beta chain was recovered during a study of cytotoxic CD8 clonotypes in ibrutinib-treated CLL (dated by TCRdb to the early 2020s). Notes on the research overall: The cohort was composed of approximately 11 relapsed/refractory and roughly 14 treatment-naive patients; IGHV unmutated status was identified in 17 patients. Of the 90 or so participants in the trial, 20 to 30 had longitudinal samples available. On average, each sample had a few hundred thousand productive templates and about 89,000 productive rearrangements. Cryopreserved peripheral blood mononuclear cells were obtained prior to treatment, at the time of response, and at either disease progression or sustained remission. Responses were partial in approximately 24 patients and complete in 2; after median roughly 69 months follow-up, roughly 14 stayed in remission and some twelve progressed. Patients were still on ibrutinib when every remission and progressive disease sample was collected. Samples at response were collected after a median of about 11 months of treatment, with a range of about 6 to 40 months. Study-level results and caveats: Lymph node repertoires were not examined, and the timing of sampling was not matched between patients in sustained remission and those whose disease progressed. Public clonotypes were rare and either shrank or stayed stable during treatment, and the rise in clonality at ibrutinib response reflected expansion of private clonotypes. Baseline clonality exceeded that of age-matched healthy donors and correlated strongly with circulating CD8+ T-cell counts. Clonality rose at ibrutinib response, remained stable during sustained remission, and dropped back toward baseline at progression.

A note on this clone: Its antigen is not yet known. The input lacks base qualities; no much larger clone sits a single base away.

A MiSeq instrument was used for deep resolution sequencing, which targeted depths ranging from 1 in 1 million up to 1 in 200,000 T cells, with coverage averaging 10x for each clonotype. The immunoSEQ hsTCRB Kit was used to generate the TCR beta libraries. The paper's processing steps were these. Data were analyzed with ImmunoSEQ Data Assistant and ImmunoSEQ Analyzer, with V, D and J genes assigned per IMGT definitions. Clonality, which ranges from 0 to 1, was calculated as one minus the normalized Shannon entropy of productive rearrangement frequencies. Public clonotype analysis was restricted to overrepresented clonotypes comprising at least 0.05% of each patient's repertoire. Repertoires from some twelve age-matched healthy donors in immuneACCESS were used as clonality controls. TCRdb holds this immuneACCESS table with in-frame rearrangements only. Some clones are missing; in checked studies, unresolved V genes explain under half, and the rest has no known cause. V and J calls and clone size are those listed in that table; D and trimming were worked out from the DNA. The sample table shows about 300,000 clones, and less than 85% are seen once. 5.6% of the sample is held by the ten biggest clonotypes.

The time point label, as the study defines it: progressive disease on ibrutinib. For TCR beta library preparation, roughly 2 micrograms of genomic DNA were extracted from the cryopreserved PBMCs. Longitudinal blood samples from CLL patients on ibrutinib monotherapy underwent high-throughput TCR beta sequencing. Patients were enrolled in a phase 2 open-label single-center ibrutinib monotherapy trial. Germline trimming: 5 bases from V, 9 bases from J; junction bases outside gene matches: 9. CDR1 is given as SGHAT and CDR2 as FQNNGV, both from the germline V gene. Spanning cysteine to phenylalanine, the CDR3 consists of 15 amino acids. Only the CDR3 DNA is retained, 45 bases long and in frame from the first base.

This receptor chain uses TRBV11-2 and TRBJ2-7, and 14 junction bases match TRBD2. This material consisted of PBMCs, taken at disease progression, from a patient treated with ibrutinib. The TCR was taken from a human donor with chronic lymphocytic leukemia. Here the CDR3 is given as CASSISGLAGEGQYF. The DNA is as follows: TGTGCCAGCAGCATCTCGGGACTAGCGGGAGAGGGGCAGTACTTC.